This T cell receptor (beta chain) derives from a study of cytomegalovirus exposure and HLA in healthy donors. The donors were part of the validation cohort of some 120 subjects. That cohort was separate from the first cohort, which comprised fewer than 800 subjects. This clone was detected only once. Its antigen remains unidentified. Clones were read by immunoSEQ multiplex PCR, and TCRdb kept only the in-frame ones, dropping some. This sample carries over 100,000 clones, around 87% of them seen once, and the ten largest clones take about 6%. Trimming at V came to 9 bases and at J to 5 bases, leaving 5 bases not matched to a gene. The germline V gene has CDR1 MNHNY and CDR2 SVGAGI (reference sequence). This CDR3 has 13 residues. Notes on the study in general: Across donors, most TCRs were seen rarely, yet some public ones were widespread. The study put 150 to 200 TCR beta chains on its list as cytomegalovirus-associated.

This chain connects TRBV6-6 to TRBJ1-5; 9 bases map to TRBD1. The sample was PBMCs. The source of this sequence is a woman between 18 and 30 years old in good health and CMV-seropositive. The CDR3, as DNA: TGTGCCAGTACCGACAGGGGGGATCAGCCCCAGCATTTT. Amino acids: CASTDRGDQPQHF.